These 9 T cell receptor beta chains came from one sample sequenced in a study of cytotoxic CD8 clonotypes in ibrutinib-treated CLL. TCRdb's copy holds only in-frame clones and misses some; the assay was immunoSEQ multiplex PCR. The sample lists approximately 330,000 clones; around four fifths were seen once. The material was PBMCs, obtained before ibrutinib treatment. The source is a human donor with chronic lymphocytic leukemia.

CDR3: CASSLELAGPKNIQYF. The CDR3 nucleotides are TGTGCCAGCAGCTTGGAACTAGCGGGGCCCAAAAACATTCAGTACTTC. V and J are TRBV5-4 and TRBJ2-4; 10 bases map to TRBD2. The germline CDR1 and CDR2 sequences are SGHNT and YYREEE (reference sequence). This CDR3 contains 16 residues. V was clipped by 0 bases and J by 2 bases; unmatched bases: 2.

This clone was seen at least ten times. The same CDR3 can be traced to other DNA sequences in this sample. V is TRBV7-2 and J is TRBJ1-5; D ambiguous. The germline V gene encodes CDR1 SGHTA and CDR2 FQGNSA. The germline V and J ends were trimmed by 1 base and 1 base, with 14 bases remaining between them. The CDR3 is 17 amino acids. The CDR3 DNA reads TGTGCCAGCAGCTTAGTTGCGGCAGATCCGAGCAATCAGCCCCAGCATTTT. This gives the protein CASSLVAADPSNQPQHF.

This chain's CDR3 is CASSLPGDIYTF. In DNA, the CDR3 is TGTGCCAGCAGCTTGCCGGGAGATATCTACACCTTC. V and J are TRBV11-2 and TRBJ1-2; unclear D gene. Germline values: CDR1 SGHAT, CDR2 FQNNGV. The CDR3 has 12 amino acids. Trimming took 3 bases from V and 10 from J, leaving 12 bases between them.

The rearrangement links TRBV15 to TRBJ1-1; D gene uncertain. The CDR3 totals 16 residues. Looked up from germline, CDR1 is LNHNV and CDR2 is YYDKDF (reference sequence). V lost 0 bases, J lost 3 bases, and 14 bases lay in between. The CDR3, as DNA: TGTGCCACCAGCAGAGATAGGTTACAGACCCACACTGAAGCTTTCTTT. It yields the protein CATSRDRLQTHTEAFF.

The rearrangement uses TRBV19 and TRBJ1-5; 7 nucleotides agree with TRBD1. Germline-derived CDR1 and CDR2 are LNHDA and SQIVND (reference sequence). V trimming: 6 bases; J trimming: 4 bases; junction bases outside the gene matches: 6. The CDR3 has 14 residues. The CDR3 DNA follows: TGTGCCAGTAGCAATCAGGGGGTAAATCAGCCCCAGCATTTT. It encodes CASSNQGVNQPQHF.

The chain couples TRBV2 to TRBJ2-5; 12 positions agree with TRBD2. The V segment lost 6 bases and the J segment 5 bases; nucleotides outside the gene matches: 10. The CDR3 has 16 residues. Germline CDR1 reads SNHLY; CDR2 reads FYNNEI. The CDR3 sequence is CASSKLAGGRRETQYF. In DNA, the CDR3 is TGTGCCAGCAGCAAACTAGCGGGAGGTAGGCGCGAGACCCAGTACTTC.

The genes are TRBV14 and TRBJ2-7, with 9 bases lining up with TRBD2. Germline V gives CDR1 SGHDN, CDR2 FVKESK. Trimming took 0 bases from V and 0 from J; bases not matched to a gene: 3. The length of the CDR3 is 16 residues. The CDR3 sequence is CASSQEPSGISYEQYF. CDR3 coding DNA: TGTGCCAGCAGCCAAGAGCCTAGCGGGATCTCCTACGAGCAGTACTTC.

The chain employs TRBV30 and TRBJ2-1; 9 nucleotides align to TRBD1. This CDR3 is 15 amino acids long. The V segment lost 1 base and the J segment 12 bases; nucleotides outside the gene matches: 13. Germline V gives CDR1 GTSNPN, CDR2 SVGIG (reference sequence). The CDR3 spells CAWSEDRGSSTGQFF. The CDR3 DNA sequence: TGTGCCTGGAGTGAGGACAGGGGCTCGTCTACGGGGCAGTTCTTC.

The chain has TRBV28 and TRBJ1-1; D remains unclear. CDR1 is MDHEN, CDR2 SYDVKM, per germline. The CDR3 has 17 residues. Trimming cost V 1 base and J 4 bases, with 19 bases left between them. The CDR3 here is CASSLLSRVSFSTEAFF. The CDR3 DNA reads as TGTGCCAGCAGTTTATTGAGCCGGGTCAGCTTCAGCACTGAAGCTTTCTTT.